This T cell receptor beta chain was observed in a study of blood T cell repertoires in COVID-19. Overall study: Sample material is recorded as cDNA or gDNA derived from T cells, B-cell-depleted T cells, or PBMCs.

Germline CDR1 and CDR2: SGHRS and YFSETQ. The CDR3 contains 13 residues. Trimming pared 4 bases from V and 5 bases from J, leaving 12 bases between. Some clones are missing from TCRdb's copy, which holds only in-frame ones; the method was immunoSEQ multiplex PCR. Found here are approximately 250,000 clones, 84% of them singletons; the top ten hold roughly 4%. Sequenced: peripheral blood. The chain joins TRBV5-1 to TRBJ2-5, with a possible D match to TRBD2 (5 bases). The clonotype was recovered from a man over 45 with acute or convalescent COVID-19. CDR3 bases: TGCGCCAGCAGCCAGGAACTAGACGAGACCCAGTACTTC. Residues: CASSQELDETQYF.